A selection of T cell receptor beta chains follows, all from one sample in a study of early T cells in non-severe SARS-CoV-2 infection. TCRdb itself ran the 5' RACE reads through MiXCR, one entry per CDR3 protein. The data show tens of thousands of distinct CDR3 sequences, roughly an eighth seen once. What was sequenced was whole blood. Source of these receptors: an adult who was a healthcare worker with PCR-confirmed SARS-CoV-2 infection or an uninfected control (not recorded which). Each CDR3 is given without its conserved first and last residue. Fields, in order: V gene, clone size, CDR3 protein. Size tells how often a clone was seen (once, few, many) or the class of an expanded clone, and some rows leave it out.

TRBV24-1 | many | ATSSGPWPSGAQYNEQF
TRBV28 | NA | ASSTSTQGTGELF
TRBV4-2 | NA | ASSTRAQNTEAF
TRBV5-1 | few | ASSLDRQDYGYT
TRBV9 | few | ASSATGTESEAF
TRBV12-3/TRBV12-4 | NA | ASSPRQPGTSGGYEQY
TRBV28 | few | ASTRDSSYEQY
TRBV20-1 | few | SARDGASGPETQY
TRBV27 | few | ASSPMGTGELF
TRBV11-2 | NA | ASSLVFGLAGNTGELF
TRBV10-3 | many | AMRRDRDNTGELF
TRBV12-3/TRBV12-4 | many | ASSPRDRLSYEQY
TRBV11-2 | many | ASSSYRTPTSGGNNNEQF
TRBV10-2 | many | ASSEWDFNEQF
TRBV11-2 | many | ASSLDLETQY
TRBV3-1 | NA | ASSQEAPAGEQY
TRBV11-3 | many | ASSYGGLGVFFGELF
TRBV7-8 | many | ASSSPEQGLTYEQY
TRBV24-1 | few | ATSDPGPSSYNEQF
TRBV24-1 | NA | ATSGNRALDYNEQF
TRBV9 | NA | ASSLTSGPYEQY
TRBV7-3 | many | ASSSSLLSGGGGYEQF
TRBV7-9 | NA | ASSLGGGQAF
TRBV12-5 | few | ASGLFFGVLDTIY
TRBV15 | NA | ATGRRFGELF
TRBV29-1 | NA | SAQGADEKLF
TRBV28 | many | ASSYNLVGSYNEQF
TRBV29-1 | few | SAIPGIETQY
TRBV24-1 | NA | ATSDPSGKTYNKQF
TRBV7-9 | many | ASRFAGVGTEAF
TRBV6-5 | NA | ASSRPGTIFSYNEQF
TRBV5-5 | many | ASSLIGFSYNEQF
TRBV5-1 | few | ASSLLGQGVNNSPLH
TRBV28 | many | ASSLYSSSGANVLT
TRBV11-2 | NA | ASSRKGGDTQY
TRBV9 | many | ASSVGLARNNEQF
TRBV20-1 | many | SAFPSHVRGTQY
TRBV11-3 | NA | ASSLESHEQY
TRBV20-1 | NA | SARRQGATGELF
TRBV14 | NA | ASSPGLAGGPSF
TRBV7-6 | many | ASSPQVFQETQY
TRBV6-6 | few | ASSYGGAGGAEQY
TRBV19 | NA | ASSMLDPGLAGVGPTGELF
TRBV6-6 | NA | ASRIGQGGYEQY
TRBV12-3/TRBV12-4 | many | ASSLQGAKLF
TRBV19 | NA | ASSIERERGRRVTNEKLF
TRBV2 | few | ASRGTRNTGELF